These 26 T cell receptor beta chains were sequenced from one sample in a study of cytomegalovirus exposure and HLA in healthy donors. Researchers ran the PCR with 60 Vbeta and 13 Jbeta primers. TCRdb keeps only in-frame clones here, not all; method: immunoSEQ multiplex PCR. There are around 100,000 clones in the sample; roughly 75% occur only once, and 13% to 15% lies in the top ten. The sample was PBMCs. These receptors were obtained from a male donor in good health and CMV-seropositive.

The CDR3 coding sequence is TGTGCCAGCTCACGGGGTAACCAAGAGACCCAGTACTTC. Translation gives CASSRGNQETQYF. The chain carries TRBV9 and TRBJ2-5, with a possible D match to TRBD2 (5 bases). Germline CDR1 SGDLS, CDR2 YYNGEE. CDR3 size: 13 residues. V was shortened by 7 bases and J by 0 bases, with 10 bases between the two germline ends. Variable domain in full (rest from reference TRBV9 and TRBJ2-5): DSGVTQTPKHLITATGQRVTLRCSPRSGDLSVYWYQQSLDQGLQFLIQYYNGEERAKGNILERFSAQQFPDLHSELNLSSLELGDSALYFCASSRGNQETQYFGPGTRLLVL.

This clone was detected a few times. The CDR3 bases are TGCGCCAGCAGCGCGGCTGGCGGCACTGAAGCTTTCTTT. Amino acids: CASSAAGGTEAFF. The chain joins TRBV5-1 to TRBJ1-1; D is unclear. The germline CDR1 and CDR2 sequences are SGHRS and YFSETQ. V gave up 4 bases and J gave up 4 bases, with 11 bases separating them. The CDR3 is 13 residues long.

On this clone itself: The same CDR3 can be traced to other DNA sequences in this sample. V gene TRBV5-1 combines with J gene TRBJ1-5, with D unclear. V was pared by 2 bases and J by 4 bases, with 10 bases between. The CDR3 spans 14 residues. Germline CDR1 is SGHRS and CDR2 is YFSETQ. The CDR3 DNA is TGCGCCAGCAGCTTAGGAACCGGGAATCAGCCCCAGCATTTT. It translates to CASSLGTGNQPQHF. Full variable domain (missing parts from reference TRBV5-1 and TRBJ1-5): KAGVTQTPRYLIKTRGQQVTLSCSPISGHRSVSWYQQTPGQGLQFLFEYFSETQRNKGNFPGRFSGRQFSNSRSEMNVSTLELGDSALYLCASSLGTGNQPQHFGDGTRLSIL.

In DNA, the CDR3 is TGTGCCAGCACATCCGTAGCGGGGAGAACCCCCGGGGAGCTGTTTTTT. As protein: CASTSVAGRTPGELFF. The chain joins TRBV25-1 to TRBJ2-2; TRBD2 agrees at 8 bases. The CDR3 is made up of 16 amino acids. CDR1 MGHDK and CDR2 SYGVNS come from the germline V gene. Losses at the gene ends were 7 bases for V and 6 bases for J; bases not matched to a gene: 13.

The genes are TRBV30 and TRBJ1-5; 9 bases agree with TRBD1. CDR1 is GTSNPN, CDR2 SVGIG, per germline (reference sequence). The V and J ends lost 7 bases and 7 bases, in that order; junction bases with no gene match: 8. This CDR3 contains 13 residues. CDR3: CASQGQGQQPQHF. The CDR3 region has the DNA TGTGCCTCACAGGGACAGGGTCAACAGCCCCAGCATTTT. The full variable domain, in which reference TRBV30 and TRBJ1-5 provide the parts outside the CDR3, is SQTIHQWPATLVQPVGSPLSLECTVEGTSNPNLYWYRQAAGRGLQLLFYSVGIGQISSEVPQNLSASRPQDRQFILSSKKLLLSDSGFYLCASQGQGQQPQHFGDGTRLSIL.

This rearrangement joins TRBV7-2 to TRBJ2-2; TRBD1 matches 8 bases. Germline V lookup: CDR1 SGHTA, CDR2 FQGNSA. V shed 5 bases and J 7 bases; nucleotides not matched to a gene: 9. The CDR3 has 15 residues. In DNA form, the CDR3 reads TGTGCCAGCAGCACTCAGACAGGGGAGGTCGGGGAGCTGTTTTTT. It encodes CASSTQTGEVGELFF.

The V and J genes are TRBV7-9 and TRBJ2-2; possible D gene TRBD2, 6 bases. CDR1 and CDR2 from the germline V gene are SEHNR and FQNEAQ (reference sequence). The CDR3 contains 17 residues. With 5 bases removed from V and 0 bases from J, the gap between germline ends came to 16 bases. The CDR3 DNA sequence: TGTGCCAGCAGCCCGCTCGGTAGCGGCCCGAACACCGGGGAGCTGTTTTTT. Protein sequence: CASSPLGSGPNTGELFF. Variable domain in full (rest from reference TRBV7-9 and TRBJ2-2): DTGVSQNPRHKITKRGQNVTFRCDPISEHNRLYWYRQTLGQGPEFLTYFQNEAQLEKSRLLSDRFSAERPKGSFSTLEIQRTEQGDSAMYLCASSPLGSGPNTGELFFGEGSRLTVL.

The chain uses TRBV2 and TRBJ1-2; D remains ambiguous. Germline V CDR1 and CDR2: SNHLY, FYNNEI. V dropped 2 bases and J dropped 2 bases, with 9 bases sitting between them. The CDR3 sequence is 14 residues long. The CDR3 coding sequence is TGTGCCAGCAGTGAAATGGGAGGAAACTATGGCTACACCTTC. This encodes CASSEMGGNYGYTF.

The chain links TRBV7-9 to TRBJ1-5, with TRBD1 matching over 9 bases. CDR1 and CDR2 (germline): SEHNR, FQNEAQ (reference sequence). Losses at the gene ends were 4 bases for V and 6 bases for J; bases not matched to a gene: 10. This CDR3 has 16 residues. The CDR3 region is CASSSSTGGAGQPQHF. CDR3 nucleotide sequence: TGTGCCAGCAGCTCAAGCACAGGGGGCGCGGGTCAGCCCCAGCATTTT.

J is TRBJ2-2 and V is TRBV5-1; no definite D call. The ends were cut back, 6 bases at V and 0 bases at J, with 15 bases in the middle. Germline V lookup: CDR1 SGHRS, CDR2 YFSETQ. The CDR3 consists of 16 residues. CDR3 in DNA: TGCGCCAGCACCTCAGGCCTACCTTCGAACACCGGGGAGCTGTTTTTT. Translating it yields CASTSGLPSNTGELFF. Full variable domain (remainder filled in from reference TRBV5-1 and TRBJ2-2): KAGVTQTPRYLIKTRGQQVTLSCSPISGHRSVSWYQQTPGQGLQFLFEYFSETQRNKGNFPGRFSGRQFSNSRSEMNVSTLELGDSALYLCASTSGLPSNTGELFFGEGSRLTVL.

The rearrangement uses TRBV25-1 and TRBJ1-4; D is possibly TRBD1 (5 bases). The CDR3 extends over 13 amino acids. Germline lookup yields CDR1 MGHDK and CDR2 SYGVNS. Trimming shortened V by 7 bases and J by 6 bases, and 12 bases separated the two germline ends. The CDR3 sequence is CASTPMGHEKLFF. The CDR3 nucleotides read TGTGCCAGCACCCCCATGGGGCATGAAAAACTGTTTTTT. The full variable domain, its missing parts supplied by reference TRBV25-1 and TRBJ1-4, is EADIYQTPRYLVIGTGKKITLECSQTMGHDKMYWYQQDPGMELHLIHYSYGVNSTEKGDLSSESTVSRIRTEHFPLTLESARPSHTSQYLCASTPMGHEKLFFGSGTQLSVL.

V usage is TRBV2 and J usage is TRBJ2-2, with a weak D call TRBD2 (7 bases). CDR3 length: 16 amino acids. V lost 1 base and J 1 base, leaving 10 bases between the germline ends. Germline CDR1 reads SNHLY; CDR2 reads FYNNEI. This chain's CDR3 is CASSEEGGLNTGELFF. Written as DNA, the CDR3 is TGTGCCAGCAGTGAAGAGGGGGGGCTGAACACCGGGGAGCTGTTTTTT.

Only a few counts were recorded for this clone. The chain couples TRBV4-1 to TRBJ2-7; weak D call: TRBD2 (6 bases). Trimming shortened V by 0 bases and J by 3 bases, and 9 bases separated the two germline ends. The CDR3 loop spans 14 amino acids. Germline lookup yields CDR1 MGHRA and CDR2 YSYEKL. The CDR3 reads CASSQEGGFYEQYF. The DNA of the CDR3 is TGCGCCAGCAGCCAAGAGGGAGGCTTCTACGAGCAGTACTTC.

This clone was seen a handful of times. The chain joins TRBV4-1 to TRBJ2-1; the match to TRBD2 covers 7 bases. CDR3 size: 12 residues. V dropped 4 bases and J dropped 8; count of bases not matched to a gene: 2. Germline V gene lookup returns CDR1 MGHRA and CDR2 YSYEKL. DNA for the CDR3: TGCGCCAGCAGCCCTGGGAGGGATGAGCAGTTCTTC. Its protein is CASSPGRDEQFF.

V and J are TRBV11-2 and TRBJ2-5, with 9 bases identical to TRBD2. The trim removed 1 base at V and 5 bases at J, leaving 8 bases unmatched. CDR1 is SGHAT and CDR2 is FQNNGV in the germline V gene. CDR3 size: 16 residues. The CDR3 loop is CASSLGRGGNFETQYF. DNA of the CDR3: TGTGCCAGCAGCTTAGGGCGGGGGGGTAATTTTGAGACCCAGTACTTC. The full variable domain, its missing parts supplied by reference TRBV11-2 and TRBJ2-5, is EAGVAQSPRYKIIEKRQSVAFWCNPISGHATLYWYQQILGQGPKLLIQFQNNGVVDDSQLPKDRFSAERLKGVDSTLKIQPAKLEDSAVYLCASSLGRGGNFETQYFGPGTRLLVL.

The chain couples TRBV5-4 to TRBJ2-3, with 7 bases lining up with TRBD1. In germline, CDR1 is SGHNT, CDR2 YYREEE (reference sequence). This CDR3 contains 14 residues. With 4 bases clipped from V and 0 bases from J, the junction kept 2 bases outside the gene matches. CDR3: CASSPGQSTDTQYF. The CDR3 DNA is TGTGCCAGCAGCCCGGGACAGAGCACAGATACGCAGTATTTT.

V gene TRBV9 combines with J gene TRBJ2-1, with a tentative D call TRBD1 (6 bases). This CDR3 has 16 amino acids. Germline V CDR1 and CDR2: SGDLS, YYNGEE. Trimming took 2 bases from V and 5 from J, leaving 17 bases between them. CDR3 nucleotide sequence: TGTGCCAGCAGCGTTTATCCACAGGGTTACAACAATGAGCAGTTCTTC. This sequence encodes CASSVYPQGYNNEQFF.

The chain combines TRBV2 with TRBJ2-3; 9 nucleotides line up with TRBD1. The CDR3 is 19 amino acids. The V segment lost 6 bases and the J segment 0 bases; nucleotides outside the gene matches: 16. CDR1 and CDR2 from the germline V gene are SNHLY and FYNNEI. CDR3 coding DNA: TGTGCCAGCAGCCGGGACAGGGTCTCTCTTGGATTGAGCACAGATACGCAGTATTTT. This sequence encodes CASSRDRVSLGLSTDTQYF.

As concerns this clone: The sample contains more than one DNA sequence encoding this CDR3. This chain links TRBV18 with TRBJ2-1; 8 bases match TRBD2. J was trimmed by 5 bases and V by 3 bases; bases with no gene match: 3. CDR3 length: 14 amino acids. CDR1 KGHSH and CDR2 LQKENI come from the germline V gene. For the CDR3, the DNA is TGTGCCAGCTCACCCTTAGCGGGGAACAATGAGCAGTTCTTC. This gives the protein CASSPLAGNNEQFF.

The rearrangement joins TRBV18 to TRBJ2-2, with 8 bases lining up with TRBD1. CDR1 KGHSH and CDR2 LQKENI come from the germline V gene. The CDR3 is made up of 16 amino acids. After removal of 3 bases from V and 6 bases from J, the junction contained 9 bases not matched to a gene. In DNA form, the CDR3 reads TGTGCCAGCTCACCGAGGACAGGGTGGGAGTCCGGGGAGCTGTTTTTT. This translates into CASSPRTGWESGELFF. The full variable domain, with the rest looked up from reference TRBV18 and TRBJ2-2, is NAGVMQNPRHLVRRRGQEARLRCSPMKGHSHVYWYRQLPEEGLKFMVYLQKENIIDESGMPKERFSAEFPKEGPSILRIQQVVRGDSAAYFCASSPRTGWESGELFFGEGSRLTVL.

This chain links TRBV2 with TRBJ2-7; TRBD2 matches 12 bases. Germline values: CDR1 SNHLY, CDR2 FYNNEI. This CDR3 comprises 18 residues. Germline trimming cut 2 bases from V and 0 bases from J; bases unmatched to any gene: 8. CDR3 amino acids: CASSEWLAGGISSYEQYF. In DNA, the CDR3 is TGTGCCAGCAGTGAATGGCTAGCGGGGGGGATTAGCTCCTACGAGCAGTACTTC. Combining the CDR3 with reference TRBV2 and TRBJ2-7 gives the whole variable domain EPEVTQTPSHQVTQMGQEVILRCVPISNHLYFYWYRQILGQKVEFLVSFYNNEISEKSEIFDDQFSVERPDGSNFTLKIRSTKLEDSAMYFCASSEWLAGGISSYEQYFGPGTRLTVT.

J is TRBJ1-2 and V is TRBV7-2; TRBD1 matches at 10 bases. The J segment lost 4 bases and the V segment lost 1 base, leaving 3 bases of the junction unmatched. From germline, CDR1 is SGHTA and CDR2 FQGNSA. This CDR3 spans 15 amino acids. CDR3 sequence: CASSLVGQGFYGYTF. The CDR3, as DNA: TGTGCCAGCAGCTTAGTGGGACAGGGGTTCTATGGCTACACCTTC.

The chain links TRBV6-5 to TRBJ2-7, with a possible D match to TRBD1 (5 bases). This CDR3 spans 13 amino acids. Trimming took off 6 bases at V and 4 bases at J, with 13 bases between the two ends. Germline V lookup: CDR1 MNHEY, CDR2 SVGAGI. The CDR3 DNA reads as TGTGCCAGCAGGGACATAACCGGGTACGAGCAGTACTTC. Protein: CASRDITGYEQYF.

This clone has only one observation. The genes are TRBV7-2 and TRBJ1-1, with a tentative D call TRBD1 (5 bases). CDR3 size: 14 residues. Germline values: CDR1 SGHTA, CDR2 FQGNSA. V was trimmed by 5 bases and J by 3 bases, leaving 13 bases between them. CDR3 nucleotides: TGTGCCAGCAGCGGTGTGGGGGGGGACACTGAAGCTTTCTTT. This codes for CASSGVGGDTEAFF.

The chain uses TRBV4-1 and TRBJ2-3; 7 bases are a match to TRBD2. This CDR3 spans 17 amino acids. Germline lookup yields CDR1 MGHRA and CDR2 YSYEKL. J was trimmed by 0 bases and V by 1 base; bases with no gene match: 7. The CDR3 nucleotides are TGCGCCAGCAGCCAAGTCCCCCTGCGGGGGAGCACAGATACGCAGTATTTT. Protein product: CASSQVPLRGSTDTQYF.

This chain connects TRBV7-9 to TRBJ1-5, with TRBD1 matching 10 bases. With V trimmed by 0 bases and J by 6 bases, 11 bases remained unmatched. The CDR3 sequence is 18 residues long. The germline V gene encodes CDR1 SEHNR and CDR2 FQNEAQ (reference sequence). The CDR3 region is CASSLAFPGQGVPQPQHF. The CDR3 DNA follows: TGTGCCAGCAGCTTAGCGTTCCCCGGACAGGGGGTACCTCAGCCCCAGCATTTT. Complete variable domain (other parts from reference TRBV7-9 and TRBJ1-5): DTGVSQNPRHKITKRGQNVTFRCDPISEHNRLYWYRQTLGQGPEFLTYFQNEAQLEKSRLLSDRFSAERPKGSFSTLEIQRTEQGDSAMYLCASSLAFPGQGVPQPQHFGDGTRLSIL.